This TCR beta chain emerged from a study of blood T cell repertoires in COVID-19. Sequencing was performed with immunoSEQ multiplex PCR; in TCRdb, only in-frame clones are kept and a portion is missing. Among over 250,000 clones listed, 75% to 95% were seen once. Germline trimming cut 2 bases from V and 5 bases from J; bases unmatched to any gene: 8. Germline CDR1 LNHNV, CDR2 YYDKDF (reference sequence). The CDR3 contains 17 residues. The chain has TRBV15 and TRBJ2-5, with 13 bases aligning to TRBD2. Sequencing used peripheral blood. The receptor was derived from a person aged 18 to 30 with COVID-19, enrolled during active disease. The CDR3 DNA reads TGTGCCACCAGCAGACCATGGACTAGCGGGAGTGCCGAGACCCAGTACTTC. Translation gives CATSRPWTSGSAETQYF.